The present T cell receptor beta chain was sequenced within a study of control samples from healthy donors and cancer patients. Repertoires were generated with immunoSEQ multiplex PCR, while TCRdb's copy carries only in-frame clones and drops some. Of 150,000 or so clones listed, roughly 89% are singletons. The CDR3 is made up of 16 amino acids. Germline CDR1 reads PRHDT; CDR2 reads FYEKMQ (reference sequence). On this clone itself: At one of its ends the junction is not consistent with the germline gene, which may arise from a read error.

This clonotype was sampled from a young man in good health. The sequencing sample was made of blood. V gene TRBV13 combines with J gene TRBJ1-2, with TRBD1 identical over 11 bases. Here the CDR3 reads CASNLFRDRGDYGYTF. The CDR3 nucleotides read TGTGCCAGCAACTTATTCCGGGACAGGGGGGACTATGGCTACACCTTC.